This TCR beta chain was sequenced for a study of OX40 agonist ivuxolimab in advanced cancers. Study in general: Patients with prior anti-PD-1, anti-PD-L1 or anti-CTLA-4 therapy were eligible; about 40% had some.

Study-wide results and caveats: At 0.1-3.0 mg/kg, partial responders had clonal expansion among the lowest observed. At doses 0.1 to 3.0 mg/kg, CD4+ and CD8+ clones expanded.

The CDR3 contains 15 residues. Per the germline V gene, CDR1 is SGDLS and CDR2 is YYNGEE. Trimming took 4 bases from V and 3 from J; bases not matched to a gene: 5. Libraries were prepared by immunoSEQ multiplex PCR; TCRdb keeps only in-frame clonotypes and omits some of them. The table includes 60,000 to 70,000 clones, approximately 92% detected once. Notes on this clone: Its cognate antigen is unknown.

The receptor was isolated from an adult with an advanced solid tumor such as melanoma, head and neck, liver or kidney cancer. Source: CD4+ or CD8+ T cells sorted from blood, taken in a trial of the OX40 agonist ivuxolimab. The V and J genes are TRBV9 and TRBJ2-1, with TRBD1 matching over 9 bases. The CDR3 here is CASSKSGQGYNEQFF. In DNA, the CDR3 is TGTGCCAGCAGCAAATCGGGACAGGGCTACAATGAGCAGTTCTTC.